A single sample gave rise to the 22 T cell receptor beta chains below, sequenced in a study of cytomegalovirus exposure and HLA in healthy donors. It was with 60 Vbeta and 13 Jbeta primers that the PCR ran. Repertoires were generated with immunoSEQ multiplex PCR, while TCRdb's copy carries only in-frame clones and drops some. Seen here are hundreds of thousands of clones, roughly 84% observed once, and the top ten hold roughly 1.3%. Sequencing used PBMCs. These TCRs come from a girl between 10 and 17 years old in good health and CMV-seronegative.

This chain uses TRBV6-6 with TRBJ2-5, with 8 bases aligning to TRBD2. With V trimmed by 8 bases and J by 5 bases, 7 bases remained unmatched. This CDR3 spans 13 amino acids. From germline, CDR1 is MNHNY and CDR2 SVGAGI (reference sequence). CDR3 amino acids: CASGRGAGETQYF. The CDR3 region has the DNA TGTGCCAGCGGGCGGGGGGCTGGGGAGACCCAGTACTTC.

The chain links TRBV6-4 to TRBJ2-3, with TRBD1 matching over 8 bases. CDR1 is MRHNA, CDR2 SNTAGT, per germline. J lost 0 bases, V lost 2 bases, and 1 base had no gene match. This CDR3 has 15 amino acids. CDR3 protein: CASSDGTGSTDTQYF. DNA for the CDR3: TGTGCCAGCAGTGACGGGACAGGTAGCACAGATACGCAGTATTTT.

The chain links TRBV9 to TRBJ2-1, with TRBD1 matching over 7 bases. The CDR3 has 15 amino acids. V lost 4 bases, J lost 0 bases, and 4 bases stayed unmatched. The V gene's germline CDR1 is SGDLS and CDR2 YYNGEE. The CDR3, as DNA: TGTGCCAGCAGCCCCCGGGACAGCTCCTACAATGAGCAGTTCTTC. This sequence encodes CASSPRDSSYNEQFF.

The V and J genes are TRBV2 and TRBJ2-1; 8 bases match TRBD1. Germline loops: CDR1 SNHLY, CDR2 FYNNEI. This CDR3 is 14 amino acids long. V lost 4 bases and J lost 4; bases outside the gene matches: 3. The CDR3 DNA reads as TGTGCCAGCAGTGGACAGGGGCAGTACAATGAGCAGTTCTTC. Protein: CASSGQGQYNEQFF.

This clone came up once. The J gene is TRBJ2-5, the V gene TRBV19; D is undetermined. Germline CDR1 reads LNHDA; CDR2 reads SQIVND (reference sequence). The CDR3 covers 13 residues. V lost 4 bases and J lost 5, with 11 bases in between. CDR3 sequence (DNA): TGTGCCAGTAGTACAAGCTTCGGGGAGACCCAGTACTTC. It is translated as CASSTSFGETQYF.

This chain uses TRBV5-1 with TRBJ2-5, with TRBD2 matching 13 bases. The germline V gene has CDR1 SGHRS and CDR2 YFSETQ. J was trimmed by 2 bases and V by 4 bases; bases with no gene match: 2. This CDR3 comprises 15 residues. The CDR3 spells CASSPGLAGQETQYF. For the CDR3, the DNA is TGCGCCAGCAGCCCGGGACTAGCGGGGCAAGAGACCCAGTACTTC.

The gene calls are TRBV11-2 and TRBJ2-2, with D unclear. V gave up 1 base and J gave up 6 bases, with 12 bases separating them. Germline lookup yields CDR1 SGHAT and CDR2 FQNNGV. The CDR3 has 15 residues. The DNA for the CDR3 is TGTGCCAGCAGCTTAGTCGGCGGATCGGCCGGGGAGCTGTTTTTT. Translated: CASSLVGGSAGELFF.

V gene TRBV5-1 combines with J gene TRBJ1-2; TRBD1 agrees at 9 bases. Germline values: CDR1 SGHRS, CDR2 YFSETQ. J lost 2 bases, V lost 3 bases, and 11 bases had no gene match. The length of the CDR3 is 17 residues. The CDR3 reads CASSWTVQGQGNYGYTF. In DNA, the CDR3 is TGCGCCAGCAGCTGGACTGTTCAGGGACAGGGAAACTATGGCTACACCTTC.

The rearrangement links TRBV29-1 to TRBJ2-1; TRBD2 matches 8 bases. V shed 5 bases and J 8 bases; nucleotides not matched to a gene: 14. CDR3 size: 15 residues. Germline CDR1 is SQVTM and CDR2 is ANQGSEA. CDR3 sequence: CSVREAGVKLYEQFF. CDR3 coding DNA: TGCAGCGTTAGGGAAGCGGGAGTCAAATTATATGAGCAGTTCTTC.

This rearrangement joins TRBV7-9 to TRBJ2-3, with a tentative D call TRBD2 (5 bases). The germline V and J ends were trimmed by 5 bases and 5 bases, with 8 bases remaining between them. CDR1 is SEHNR and CDR2 is FQNEAQ in the germline V gene (reference sequence). There are 12 residues in the CDR3. The CDR3, as DNA: TGTGCCAGCAGCCACAGCGGAGATACGCAGTATTTT. This encodes CASSHSGDTQYF.

This chain uses TRBV28 with TRBJ1-6, with a tentative D call TRBD1 (5 bases). This CDR3 has 13 amino acids. Trimming removed 6 bases from V and 9 bases from J, with 12 bases in between. Germline-derived CDR1 and CDR2 are MDHEN and SYDVKM. The CDR3 nucleotides are TGTGCCAGCAGGATTCAGGGCGGTTCACCCCTCCACTTT. Amino acids: CASRIQGGSPLHF.

This clone showed up just once. The CDR3 DNA reads as TGTGCCGCCCAGGGACAGGGGGCCTATGGCTACACCTTC. It codes for CAAQGQGAYGYTF. The chain combines TRBV2 with TRBJ1-2; 12 bases fit TRBD1. CDR3 length: 13 residues. Germline V gene data show CDR1 as SNHLY and CDR2 as FYNNEI. Trimming took 11 bases from V and 4 from J; bases not matched to a gene: 5. The full variable domain, its missing parts supplied by reference TRBV2 and TRBJ1-2, is EPEVTQTPSHQVTQMGQEVILRCVPISNHLYFYWYRQILGQKVEFLVSFYNNEISEKSEIFDDQFSVERPDGSNFTLKIRSTKLEDSAMYFCAAQGQGAYGYTFGSGTRLTVV.

The rearrangement uses TRBV5-1 and TRBJ2-1; 7 nucleotides line up with TRBD1. The ends lost 3 bases at V and 3 bases at J; junction bases unmatched: 15. The CDR3 is made up of 18 amino acids. The germline V gene encodes CDR1 SGHRS and CDR2 YFSETQ. CDR3 DNA sequence: TGCGCCAGCAGCTGGAAAATTACCTCCGGGACAGACTACAATGAGCAGTTCTTC. Translation: CASSWKITSGTDYNEQFF.

The rearrangement links TRBV2 to TRBJ2-5; 13 positions match TRBD2. CDR1 is SNHLY and CDR2 is FYNNEI in the germline V gene. The CDR3 runs to 16 residues. J gave up 5 bases and V 6 bases, and 9 bases lay outside the gene matches. CDR3 DNA: TGTGCCAGCAGGGATACTAGCGGGGGGGCCGGGGAGACCCAGTACTTC. Its protein product is CASRDTSGGAGETQYF. The full variable domain, rest sourced from reference TRBV2 and TRBJ2-5, is EPEVTQTPSHQVTQMGQEVILRCVPISNHLYFYWYRQILGQKVEFLVSFYNNEISEKSEIFDDQFSVERPDGSNFTLKIRSTKLEDSAMYFCASRDTSGGAGETQYFGPGTRLLVL.

The V and J genes are TRBV4-2 and TRBJ2-1; D unresolved. V lost 0 bases, J lost 0 bases, and 12 bases lay in between. Germline CDR1 is LGHNA and CDR2 is YNFKEQ. CDR3 size: 17 residues. This CDR3 reads CASSQDYAHPSYNEQFF. CDR3 sequence (DNA): TGTGCCAGCAGCCAAGATTATGCGCACCCCTCCTACAATGAGCAGTTCTTC.

V usage is TRBV10-1 and J usage is TRBJ1-1; no clear D. The CDR3 is 13 residues long. Germline V CDR1 and CDR2: WNHNN, SYGVQD (reference sequence). The germline V and J ends were trimmed by 7 bases and 4 bases, with 13 bases remaining between them. CDR3 in amino acids: CASNRPASTEAFF. CDR3 bases: TGCGCCAGCAACAGACCGGCCAGCACTGAAGCTTTCTTT.

This sequence joins TRBV6-5 and TRBJ1-2; 10 bases are a match to TRBD1. The V segment lost 8 bases and the J segment 4 bases; nucleotides outside the gene matches: 1. The CDR3 spans 12 residues. The germline V gene has CDR1 MNHEY and CDR2 SVGAGI. CDR3 residues: CASRQGAYGYTF. The CDR3 DNA follows: TGTGCCAGCCGACAGGGGGCCTATGGCTACACCTTC.

The V gene is TRBV27, the J gene TRBJ1-1; 8 bases fit TRBD1. The CDR3 sequence is 15 residues long. With V trimmed by 8 bases and J by 3 bases, 11 bases remained unmatched. Germline V gene lookup returns CDR1 MNHEY and CDR2 SMNVEV (reference sequence). The CDR3 is CASPPGQGMYTEAFF. The CDR3 coding sequence is TGTGCCAGCCCGCCTGGACAGGGCATGTACACTGAAGCTTTCTTT.

Here the CDR3 DNA reads TGTGCCAGCAGCATTCCGGGACTTAGAGAGACCCAGTACTTC. It specifies CASSIPGLRETQYF. The rearrangement links TRBV7-2 to TRBJ2-5, with D possibly being TRBD2 (6 bases). The germline gives CDR1 SGHTA, CDR2 FQGNSA. The length of the CDR3 is 14 residues. The V gene lost 5 bases and the J gene lost 4 bases, with 14 bases spanning the gap.

The chain recombines TRBV6-6 with TRBJ1-4, with 7 bases lining up with TRBD1. CDR1 is MNHNY, CDR2 SVGAGI, per germline (reference sequence). The J segment lost 8 bases and the V segment lost 7 bases, leaving 7 bases of the junction unmatched. There are 13 residues in the CDR3. CDR3 protein: CASMGTVGEKLFF. CDR3 bases: TGTGCCAGCATGGGGACAGTGGGGGAAAAACTGTTTTTT.

The V and J genes are TRBV15 and TRBJ1-5; 7 bases are shared with TRBD1. The CDR3 contains 16 residues. Germline lookup yields CDR1 LNHNV and CDR2 YYDKDF (reference sequence). Trimming removed 7 bases from V and 0 bases from J; junction bases left unmatched: 9. The CDR3 bases are TGTGCCACCAACAGGGACGGGACAGTTAGCAATCAGCCCCAGCATTTT. Residues: CATNRDGTVSNQPQHF.

The chain combines TRBV5-8 with TRBJ2-7, with 9 bases identical to TRBD1. Germline V CDR1 and CDR2: SGHTS, YDEGEE. Trimming cost V 4 bases and J 4 bases; bases outside gene matches: 21. CDR3 size: 19 residues. CDR3 protein: CASSQPPGGGQGRSYEQYF. CDR3 nucleotide sequence: TGTGCCAGCAGCCAACCCCCCGGGGGAGGACAGGGGCGAAGTTACGAGCAGTACTTC.